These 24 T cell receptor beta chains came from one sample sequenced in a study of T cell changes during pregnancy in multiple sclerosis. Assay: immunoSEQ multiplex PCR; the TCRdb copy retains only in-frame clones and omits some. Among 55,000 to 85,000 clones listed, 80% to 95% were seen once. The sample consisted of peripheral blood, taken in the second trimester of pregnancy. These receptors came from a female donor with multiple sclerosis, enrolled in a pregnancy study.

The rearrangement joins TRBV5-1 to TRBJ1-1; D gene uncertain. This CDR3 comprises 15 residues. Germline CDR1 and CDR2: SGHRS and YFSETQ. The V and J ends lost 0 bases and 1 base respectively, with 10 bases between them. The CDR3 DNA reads TGCGCCAGCAGCTTGGCCAACTCAGGGAACACTGAAGCTTTCTTT. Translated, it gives CASSLANSGNTEAFF.

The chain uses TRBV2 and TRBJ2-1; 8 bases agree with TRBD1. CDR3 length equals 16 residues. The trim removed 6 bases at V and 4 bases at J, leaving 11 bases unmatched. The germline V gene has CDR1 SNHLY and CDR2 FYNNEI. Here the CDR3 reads CASSPRTGRSYNEQFF. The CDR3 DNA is TGTGCCAGCAGCCCAAGGACAGGGCGTTCGTACAATGAGCAGTTCTTC.

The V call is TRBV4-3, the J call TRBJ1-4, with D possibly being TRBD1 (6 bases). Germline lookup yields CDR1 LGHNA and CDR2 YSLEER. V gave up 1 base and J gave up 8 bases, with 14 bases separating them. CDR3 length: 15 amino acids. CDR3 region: CASSQVFRGNEKLFF. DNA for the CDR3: TGCGCCAGCAGCCAAGTGTTCAGGGGAAACGAAAAACTGTTTTTT.

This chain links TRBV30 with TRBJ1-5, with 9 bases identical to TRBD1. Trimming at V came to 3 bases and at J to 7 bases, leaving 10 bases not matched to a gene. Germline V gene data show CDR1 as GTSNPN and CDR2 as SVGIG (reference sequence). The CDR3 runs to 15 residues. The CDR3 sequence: CAWSRDRVVRQPQHF. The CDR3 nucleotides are TGTGCCTGGAGCCGGGACAGGGTTGTTAGGCAGCCCCAGCATTTT.

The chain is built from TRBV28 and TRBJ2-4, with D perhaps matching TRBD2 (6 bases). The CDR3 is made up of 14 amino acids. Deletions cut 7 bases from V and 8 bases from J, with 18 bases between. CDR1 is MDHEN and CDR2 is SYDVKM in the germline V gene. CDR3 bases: TGTGCCAGCAAGTTTTGGAGGGCCGGGGACATTCAGTACTTC. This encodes CASKFWRAGDIQYF.

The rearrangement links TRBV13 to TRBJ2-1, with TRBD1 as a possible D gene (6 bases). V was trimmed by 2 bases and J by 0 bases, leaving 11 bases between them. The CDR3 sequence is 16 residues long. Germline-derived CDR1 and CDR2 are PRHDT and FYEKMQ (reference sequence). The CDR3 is CASSLRQGSSYNEQFF. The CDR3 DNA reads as TGTGCCAGCAGCTTACGGCAGGGGAGCTCCTACAATGAGCAGTTCTTC.

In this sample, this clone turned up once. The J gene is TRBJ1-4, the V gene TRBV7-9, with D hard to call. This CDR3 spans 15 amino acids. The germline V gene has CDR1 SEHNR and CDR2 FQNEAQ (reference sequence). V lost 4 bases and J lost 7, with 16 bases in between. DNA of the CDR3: TGTGCCAGCAGCTCGGCCTTGGCGGCCCTTGAAAAACTGTTTTTT. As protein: CASSSALAALEKLFF.

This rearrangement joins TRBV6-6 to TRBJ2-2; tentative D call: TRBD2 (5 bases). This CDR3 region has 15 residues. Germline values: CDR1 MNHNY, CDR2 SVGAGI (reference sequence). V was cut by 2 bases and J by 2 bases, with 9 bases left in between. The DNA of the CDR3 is TGTGCCAGCAGTTACGAGGACTTTAACACCGGGGAGCTGTTTTTT. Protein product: CASSYEDFNTGELFF.

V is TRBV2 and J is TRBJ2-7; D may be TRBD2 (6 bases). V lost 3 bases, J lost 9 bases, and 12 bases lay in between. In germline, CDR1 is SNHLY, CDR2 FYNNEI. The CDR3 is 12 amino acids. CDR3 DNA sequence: TGTGCCAGCAGTGAGACTAGAACCGGGCAGTACTTC. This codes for CASSETRTGQYF.

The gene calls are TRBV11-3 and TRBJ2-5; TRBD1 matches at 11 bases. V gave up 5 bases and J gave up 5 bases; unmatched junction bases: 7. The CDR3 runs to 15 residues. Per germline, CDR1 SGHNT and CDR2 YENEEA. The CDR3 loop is CASSTGQGAWETQYF. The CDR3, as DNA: TGTGCCAGCAGCACTGGACAGGGGGCGTGGGAGACCCAGTACTTC.

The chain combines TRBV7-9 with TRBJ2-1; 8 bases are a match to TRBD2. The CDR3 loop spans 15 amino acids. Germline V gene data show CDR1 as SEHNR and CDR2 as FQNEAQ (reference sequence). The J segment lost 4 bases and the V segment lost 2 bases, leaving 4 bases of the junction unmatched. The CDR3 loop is CASSLFAGGYNEQFF. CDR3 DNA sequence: TGTGCCAGCAGCTTATTCGCGGGAGGTTACAATGAGCAGTTCTTC.

Written as DNA, the CDR3 is TGTGCCATCAGTGACTTCGGACAGAATAATTCACCCCTCCACTTT. Its protein product is CAISDFGQNNSPLHF. The rearrangement uses TRBV10-3 and TRBJ1-6; tentatively, D is TRBD1 (6 bases). CDR3 length equals 15 residues. Germline V gene lookup returns CDR1 ENHRY and CDR2 SYGVKD. Trimming took 3 bases from V and 5 from J, leaving 11 bases between them.

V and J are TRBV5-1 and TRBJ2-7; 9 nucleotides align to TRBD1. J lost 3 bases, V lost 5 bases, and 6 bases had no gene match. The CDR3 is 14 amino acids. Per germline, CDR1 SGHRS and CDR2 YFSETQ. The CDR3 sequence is CASREGQGNYEQYF. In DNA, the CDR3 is TGCGCCAGCAGGGAGGGACAGGGTAACTACGAGCAGTACTTC.

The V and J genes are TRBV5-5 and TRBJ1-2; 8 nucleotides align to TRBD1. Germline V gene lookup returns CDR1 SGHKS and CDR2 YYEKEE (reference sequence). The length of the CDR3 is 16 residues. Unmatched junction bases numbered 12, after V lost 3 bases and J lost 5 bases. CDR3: CASSYLQGGSLYGYTF. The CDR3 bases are TGTGCCAGCAGCTATCTACAGGGGGGAAGCCTTTATGGCTACACCTTC.

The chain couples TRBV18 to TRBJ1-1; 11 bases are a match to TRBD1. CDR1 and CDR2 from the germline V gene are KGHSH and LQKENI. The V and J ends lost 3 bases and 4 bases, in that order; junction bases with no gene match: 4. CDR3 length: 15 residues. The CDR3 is CASSPTGQGGTEAFF. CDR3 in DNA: TGTGCCAGCTCACCGACGGGACAGGGGGGCACTGAAGCTTTCTTT.

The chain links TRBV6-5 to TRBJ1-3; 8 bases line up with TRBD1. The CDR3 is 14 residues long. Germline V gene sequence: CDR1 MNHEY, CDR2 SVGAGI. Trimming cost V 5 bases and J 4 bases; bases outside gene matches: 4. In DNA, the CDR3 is TGTGCCAGCAGTCCCGACAGGGGAGGAAACACCATATATTTT. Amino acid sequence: CASSPDRGGNTIYF.

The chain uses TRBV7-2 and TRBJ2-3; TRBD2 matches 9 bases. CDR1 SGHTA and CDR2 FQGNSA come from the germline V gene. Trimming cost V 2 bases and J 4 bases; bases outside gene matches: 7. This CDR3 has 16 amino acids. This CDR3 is CASSLRREGGADTQYF. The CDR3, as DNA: TGTGCCAGCAGCTTACGGCGGGAGGGGGGAGCAGATACGCAGTATTTT.

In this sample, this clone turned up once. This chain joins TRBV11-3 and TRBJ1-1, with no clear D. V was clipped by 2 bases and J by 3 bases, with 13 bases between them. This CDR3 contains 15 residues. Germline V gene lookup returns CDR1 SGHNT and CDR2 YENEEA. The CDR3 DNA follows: TGTGCCAGCAGCTTACGGTCAGGCCTGGACACTGAAGCTTTCTTT. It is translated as CASSLRSGLDTEAFF.

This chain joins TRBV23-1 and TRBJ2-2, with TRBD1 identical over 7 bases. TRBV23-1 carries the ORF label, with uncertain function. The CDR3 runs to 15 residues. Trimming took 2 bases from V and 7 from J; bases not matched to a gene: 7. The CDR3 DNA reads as TGCGCCAGCAGTCAAGACAGGGTCTCAGGCGGGGAGCTGTTTTTT. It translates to CASSQDRVSGGELFF.

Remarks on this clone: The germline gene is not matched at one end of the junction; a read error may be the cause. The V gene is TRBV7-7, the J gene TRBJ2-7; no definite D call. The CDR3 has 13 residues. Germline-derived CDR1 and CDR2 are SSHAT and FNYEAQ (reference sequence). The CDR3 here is CASSPLGPYEQYF. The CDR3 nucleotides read TGTGCTAGCAGCCCCCTAGGCCCCTACGAGCAGTACTTC.

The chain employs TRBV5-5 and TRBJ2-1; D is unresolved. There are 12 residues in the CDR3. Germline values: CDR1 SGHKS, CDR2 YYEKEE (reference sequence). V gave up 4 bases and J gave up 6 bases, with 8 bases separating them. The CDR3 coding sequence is TGTGCCAGCAGCAAGAACGGCAATGAGCAGTTCTTC. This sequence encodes CASSKNGNEQFF.

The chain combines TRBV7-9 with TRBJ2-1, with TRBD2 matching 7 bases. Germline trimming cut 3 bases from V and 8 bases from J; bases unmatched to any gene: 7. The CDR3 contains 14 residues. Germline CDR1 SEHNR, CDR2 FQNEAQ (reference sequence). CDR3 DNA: TGTGCCAGCAGCTTCGAGCGGGGAGACTATGAGCAGTTCTTC. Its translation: CASSFERGDYEQFF.

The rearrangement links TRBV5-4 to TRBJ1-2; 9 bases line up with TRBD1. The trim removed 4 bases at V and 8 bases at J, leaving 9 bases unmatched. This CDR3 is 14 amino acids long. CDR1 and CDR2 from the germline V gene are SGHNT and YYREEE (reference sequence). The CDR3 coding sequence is TGTGCCAGCAGCAACGGACAGGGGTTAGGAGGCTACACCTTC. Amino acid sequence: CASSNGQGLGGYTF.

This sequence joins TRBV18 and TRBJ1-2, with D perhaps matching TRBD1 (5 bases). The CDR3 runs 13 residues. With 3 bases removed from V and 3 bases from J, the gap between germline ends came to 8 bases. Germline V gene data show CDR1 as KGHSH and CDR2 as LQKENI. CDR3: CASSPRGDYGYTF. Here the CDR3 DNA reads TGTGCCAGCTCACCTCGGGGGGACTATGGCTACACCTTC.